The 25 T cell receptor beta chains below all came from one sample that was sequenced in a study of siplizumab effects on memory and regulatory T cells. Data came from immunoSEQ multiplex PCR; TCRdb stores just in-frame clones and leaves some out. The repertoire holds over 95,000 clones, roughly 93% seen once, with approximately 0.17% in the top ten. Input material: non-Treg CD4+ T cells sorted from blood. These receptor sequences come from a human donor in good health.

The chain recombines TRBV20-1 with TRBJ1-2; possibly TRBD1 for D (5 bases). V lost 7 bases, J lost 4 bases, and 7 bases lay in between. The CDR3 sequence is 10 residues long. The germline gives CDR1 DFQATT, CDR2 SNEGSKA (reference sequence). The CDR3 protein is CSGDSYGYTF. The CDR3 DNA reads as TGCAGTGGAGACAGCTATGGCTACACCTTC.

This clone appeared a single time. V and J are TRBV7-9 and TRBJ1-1; D is undetermined. Trimming shortened V by 9 bases and J by 5 bases, and 10 bases separated the two germline ends. The CDR3 is made up of 11 amino acids. Germline V lookup: CDR1 SEHNR, CDR2 FQNEAQ (reference sequence). The CDR3 region is CASSGRTEAFF. The CDR3 DNA reads TGTGCCAGTTCCGGGAGAACTGAAGCTTTCTTT.

This clone came up once. The chain employs TRBV15 and TRBJ1-6, with D unresolved. There are 13 residues in the CDR3. V lost 1 base and J lost 9, with 7 bases in between. Germline V lookup: CDR1 LNHNV, CDR2 YYDKDF (reference sequence). CDR3 sequence: CATSRGVGSPLHF. CDR3 bases: TGTGCCACCAGCAGAGGAGTAGGTTCACCCCTCCACTTT.

The chain employs TRBV7-6 and TRBJ2-5; 11 bases agree with TRBD2. V lost 0 bases and J lost 5; bases outside the gene matches: 11. The CDR3 covers 18 residues. CDR1 and CDR2 (germline): SGHVS, FNYEAQ. This CDR3 reads CASSLARLAGGAGETQYF. The CDR3 DNA follows: TGTGCCAGCAGCTTAGCGAGATTAGCGGGGGGGGCTGGGGAGACCCAGTACTTC.

This sequence joins TRBV27 and TRBJ2-2; TRBD1 matches at 8 bases. The CDR3 has 15 amino acids. The V segment lost 4 bases and the J segment 6 bases; nucleotides outside the gene matches: 7. Germline loops: CDR1 MNHEY, CDR2 SMNVEV (reference sequence). The CDR3 nucleotides read TGTGCCAGCAGTTCGCGGACAGGGTCGGCCGGGGAGCTGTTTTTT. Amino acids: CASSSRTGSAGELFF.

The chain uses TRBV11-2 and TRBJ2-7, with D unresolved. Germline CDR1 reads SGHAT; CDR2 reads FQNNGV. This CDR3 region has 13 residues. V lost 6 bases, J lost 3 bases, and 12 bases lay in between. The CDR3 protein is CASSNTNRYEQYF. In DNA, the CDR3 is TGTGCCAGCAGTAACACGAACCGCTACGAGCAGTACTTC.

There are a few counts of this clone. The CDR3 DNA reads TGTGCCAGCAGCGCGGGACACAGCACTGAAGCTTTCTTT. Translating it yields CASSAGHSTEAFF. The genes are TRBV9 and TRBJ1-1; D possibly corresponds to TRBD1 (6 bases). The V end was cut by 3 bases, the J end by 4 bases, with 10 bases between. Per the germline V gene, CDR1 is SGDLS and CDR2 is YYNGEE. CDR3 length: 13 amino acids.

This chain joins TRBV28 and TRBJ1-1, with D maybe TRBD1 (5 bases). V was cut by 5 bases and J by 8 bases, with 18 bases left in between. Germline values: CDR1 MDHEN, CDR2 SYDVKM. The CDR3 loop spans 14 amino acids. Written as DNA, the CDR3 is TGTGCCAGCAGTCCCCCCGGGGACGCTCGAGAAGCTTTCTTT. This translates into CASSPPGDAREAFF.

The chain combines TRBV6-5 with TRBJ2-7; 9 bases match TRBD1. J was trimmed by 6 bases and V by 2 bases; bases with no gene match: 2. Germline assignment: CDR1 MNHEY and CDR2 SVGAGI. The CDR3 runs 13 residues. As DNA, the CDR3 is TGTGCCAGCAGTTACGGACAGGGGACCGAGCAGTACTTC. This sequence encodes CASSYGQGTEQYF.

The rearrangement links TRBV7-2 to TRBJ2-7; 10 bases agree with TRBD1. V lost 5 bases to trimming and J lost 5 bases; unmatched junction nucleotides: 9. The CDR3 has 15 residues. The germline gives CDR1 SGHTA, CDR2 FQGNSA. DNA of the CDR3: TGTGCCAGCAGCCCCAGGACAGGGGGGTCCAACGAGCAGTACTTC. It yields the protein CASSPRTGGSNEQYF.

The V call is TRBV5-4, the J call TRBJ2-1; TRBD2 aligns across 8 bases. Trimming cost V 6 bases and J 1 base; bases outside gene matches: 6. CDR1 SGHNT and CDR2 YYREEE come from the germline V gene (reference sequence). This CDR3 has 15 amino acids. The chain's CDR3 is CASTYPGGSYNEQFF. Written as DNA, the CDR3 is TGTGCCAGCACCTACCCGGGAGGGTCCTACAATGAGCAGTTCTTC.

The V gene is TRBV6-1, the J gene TRBJ1-2; 7 nucleotides align to TRBD1. The CDR3 is 13 residues long. Germline CDR1 MNHNS, CDR2 SASEGT. V lost 4 bases and J lost 4; bases outside the gene matches: 3. The CDR3 loop is CASSVQGSYGYTF. The CDR3 DNA reads TGTGCCAGCAGTGTACAGGGGAGCTATGGCTACACCTTC.

The sample holds one count of this clone. The genes are TRBV9 and TRBJ2-3; TRBD1 aligns across 8 bases. CDR1 and CDR2 from the germline V gene are SGDLS and YYNGEE. With 0 bases clipped from V and 5 bases from J, the junction kept 5 bases outside the gene matches. There are 15 residues in the CDR3. The CDR3 sequence: CASSVAGTGQDTQYF. DNA for the CDR3: TGTGCCAGCAGCGTAGCGGGGACAGGTCAAGATACGCAGTATTTT.

The chain carries TRBV7-6 and TRBJ2-7, with 8 nucleotides matching TRBD2. Trimming took 5 bases from V and 0 from J; bases not matched to a gene: 12. Germline V lookup: CDR1 SGHVS, CDR2 FNYEAQ. This CDR3 is built from 17 residues. The CDR3: CASSPRPSGGASYEQYF. The CDR3 DNA follows: TGTGCCAGCAGCCCCCGCCCCTCCGGGGGGGCCTCCTACGAGCAGTACTTC.

The V gene is TRBV30, the J gene TRBJ1-5; possible D gene TRBD1, 6 bases. CDR3 size: 13 residues. V lost 1 base and J lost 7, with 11 bases in between. CDR1 and CDR2 (germline): GTSNPN, SVGIG (reference sequence). This CDR3 reads CAWSAGERQPQHF. CDR3 nucleotide sequence: TGTGCCTGGAGTGCAGGGGAGCGGCAGCCCCAGCATTTT.

The chain combines TRBV5-1 with TRBJ2-2; D gene unclear. The CDR3 extends over 16 amino acids. Trimming took off 0 bases at V and 6 bases at J, with 15 bases between the two ends. Germline V gene lookup returns CDR1 SGHRS and CDR2 YFSETQ. CDR3 sequence: CASSLATLAGSGELFF. CDR3 coding DNA: TGCGCCAGCAGCTTGGCCACGCTTGCAGGATCCGGGGAGCTGTTTTTT.

This clone was counted once. This chain uses TRBV7-2 with TRBJ1-1; unclear D gene. Germline CDR1 is SGHTA and CDR2 is FQGNSA. Between the trimmed V and J ends, which lost 5 bases and 6 bases, there was a span of 16 bases. The CDR3 spans 14 residues. The CDR3 DNA reads TGTGCCAGCAGCCGCCCCGCAGGATCGGCTGAAGCTTTCTTT. It yields the protein CASSRPAGSAEAFF.

The V gene is TRBV19, the J gene TRBJ2-3; the match to TRBD2 covers 7 bases. The J segment lost 2 bases and the V segment lost 6 bases, leaving 2 bases of the junction unmatched. The germline V gene encodes CDR1 LNHDA and CDR2 SQIVND (reference sequence). There are 13 residues in the CDR3. DNA of the CDR3: TGTGCCAGTAGGAGCGGGACCACAGATACGCAGTATTTT. It codes for CASRSGTTDTQYF. The variable domain in full, with the rest retrieved from reference TRBV19 and TRBJ2-3, is DGGITQSPKYLFRKEGQNVTLSCEQNLNHDAMYWYRQDPGQGLRLIYYSQIVNDFQKGDIAEGYSVSREKKESFPLTVTSAQKNPTAFYLCASRSGTTDTQYFGPGTRLTVL.

The rearrangement links TRBV2 to TRBJ1-6, with 7 bases that match TRBD1. The V and J ends lost 9 bases and 10 bases, in that order; junction bases with no gene match: 12. The germline V gene has CDR1 SNHLY and CDR2 FYNNEI. The CDR3 extends over 14 amino acids. The DNA of the CDR3 is TGTGCCAGAACTCGAACAGGGGATGGCTCACCCCTCCACTTT. It translates to CARTRTGDGSPLHF.

The CDR3 loop is CASSRTGPTTNEKLFF. The CDR3 nucleotides read TGCGCCAGCAGCCGGACAGGGCCTACAACTAATGAAAAACTGTTTTTT. The gene calls are TRBV4-3 and TRBJ1-4; the match to TRBD1 covers 8 bases. CDR3 length: 16 amino acids. The V gene's germline CDR1 is LGHNA and CDR2 YSLEER. Losses at the gene ends were 4 bases for V and 0 bases for J; bases not matched to a gene: 4.

V gene TRBV6-1 combines with J gene TRBJ2-7; tentatively, D is TRBD1 or TRBD2 (5 bases each). CDR1 MNHNS and CDR2 SASEGT come from the germline V gene. V was shortened by 2 bases and J by 6 bases, with 17 bases between the two germline ends. CDR3 length: 15 amino acids. CDR3 protein: CASSETGTQGGEQYF. As DNA, the CDR3 is TGTGCCAGCAGTGAAACCGGGACCCAGGGTGGCGAGCAGTACTTC.

The CDR3 region is CASSLGSRGTGELFF. The CDR3 DNA sequence: TGTGCCAGCAGCTTGGGGTCCCGAGGGACCGGGGAGCTGTTTTTT. The chain links TRBV7-6 to TRBJ2-2; D may be TRBD2 (5 bases). CDR3 length: 15 residues. Trimming cost V 3 bases and J 5 bases, with 13 bases left between them. Per germline, CDR1 SGHVS and CDR2 FNYEAQ.

The V gene is TRBV28, the J gene TRBJ1-2; unclear D gene. The germline CDR1 and CDR2 sequences are MDHEN and SYDVKM. With 5 bases removed from V and 0 bases from J, the gap between germline ends came to 19 bases. The CDR3 consists of 17 residues. The CDR3 sequence is CASSPTRLRVANYGYTF. CDR3 DNA: TGTGCCAGCAGTCCCACTCGACTTAGGGTAGCTAACTATGGCTACACCTTC.

The CDR3 protein is CASSSGEGTGELFF. CDR3 nucleotides: TGTGCCAGCAGCTCCGGGGAGGGAACCGGGGAGCTGTTTTTT. The chain links TRBV7-3 to TRBJ2-2; 7 bases align to TRBD2. CDR1 and CDR2 from the germline V gene are SGHTA and FQGTGA. Trimming at V came to 4 bases and at J to 5 bases, leaving 4 bases not matched to a gene. The CDR3 length is 14 residues.

The rearrangement links TRBV7-2 to TRBJ2-5, with 12 positions matching TRBD2. CDR1 and CDR2 from the germline V gene are SGHTA and FQGNSA. Unmatched junction bases numbered 8, after V lost 5 bases and J lost 4 bases. This CDR3 is 16 amino acids long. The CDR3 protein is CASSLWASGGGETQYF. The DNA of the CDR3 is TGTGCCAGCAGCCTATGGGCTAGCGGGGGGGGAGAGACCCAGTACTTC. Combining the CDR3 with reference TRBV7-2 and TRBJ2-5 gives the whole variable domain GAGVSQSPSNKVTEKGKDVELRCDPISGHTALYWYRQSLGQGLEFLIYFQGNSAPDKSGLPSDRFSAERTGGSVSTLTIQRTQQEDSAVYLCASSLWASGGGETQYFGPGTRLLVL.